This paragraph reports one TCR beta chain. The data derive from a study of shared clonotypes between healthy human individuals. V was cut by 6 bases and J by 8 bases, with 12 bases left in between. CDR3 length: 12 amino acids. CDR1 and CDR2 from the germline V gene are MNHNY and SVGAGI (reference sequence). Profiling relied on immunoSEQ multiplex PCR, and the TCRdb table lists in-frame clones only, not all of them. This sample has some 1.4 million clones, with 95% to 97% found just once. V is TRBV6-6 and J is TRBJ2-3, with unresolved D. Input material: naive CD4+ T cells sorted from blood. Subset of the sample: CD45RA+ positively selected. This sequence was found in a man aged 25 to 40 in good health. CDR3 loop: CASRPDGSTQYF. CDR3 DNA sequence: TGTGCCAGCAGACCCGACGGTAGTACGCAGTATTTT.